The 15 T cell receptor beta chains given below trace back to one sample, sequenced in a study of cytomegalovirus exposure and HLA in healthy donors. The PCR had 60 Vbeta and 13 Jbeta primers. Libraries were prepared by immunoSEQ multiplex PCR; TCRdb keeps only in-frame clonotypes and omits some of them. The sample holds around 110,000 clones, around 86% seen once. The sample consisted of PBMCs. These TCRs come from a woman in her twenties or thirties in good health and CMV-seronegative.

This chain uses TRBV9 with TRBJ1-1; no reliable D call. Germline CDR1 is SGDLS and CDR2 is YYNGEE. Between the trimmed V and J ends, which lost 0 bases and 3 bases, there was a span of 9 bases. The length of the CDR3 is 14 residues. The CDR3 region has the DNA TGTGCCAGCAGCGTAGATCAGATCGACACTGAAGCTTTCTTT. Amino acids: CASSVDQIDTEAFF.

CDR3 sequence: CASSTQRQGKIYEQYF. The CDR3 DNA reads TGTGCCAGCAGTACTCAGAGACAGGGGAAAATCTACGAGCAGTACTTC. This chain connects TRBV28 to TRBJ2-7, with 8 bases matching TRBD1. This CDR3 is 16 amino acids long. J lost 3 bases, V lost 5 bases, and 12 bases had no gene match. Per germline, CDR1 MDHEN and CDR2 SYDVKM. Together with reference TRBV28 and TRBJ2-7, the CDR3 gives the full variable domain: DVKVTQSSRYLVKRTGEKVFLECVQDMDHENMFWYRQDPGLGLRLIYFSYDVKMKEKGDIPEGYSVSREKKERFSLILESASTNQTSMYLCASSTQRQGKIYEQYFGPGTRLTVT.

The chain combines TRBV30 with TRBJ1-5; 10 nucleotides align to TRBD1. Losses at the gene ends were 7 bases for V and 5 bases for J; bases not matched to a gene: 5. This CDR3 region has 13 residues. Germline V lookup: CDR1 GTSNPN, CDR2 SVGIG (reference sequence). The CDR3 sequence: CASSGQGDQPQHF. CDR3 bases: TGTGCCTCCTCCGGACAGGGGGATCAGCCCCAGCATTTT.

The chain is built from TRBV30 and TRBJ2-1, with D tentatively TRBD1 (6 bases). Per the germline V gene, CDR1 is GTSNPN and CDR2 is SVGIG (reference sequence). The CDR3 has 11 amino acids. Trimming removed 3 bases at V and 8 bases at J, with 8 bases between. In DNA, the CDR3 is TGTGCCTGGAGACAGGGTTATGAGCAGTTCTTC. Its translation is CAWRQGYEQFF. The full variable domain, in which reference TRBV30 and TRBJ2-1 provide the parts outside the CDR3, is SQTIHQWPATLVQPVGSPLSLECTVEGTSNPNLYWYRQAAGRGLQLLFYSVGIGQISSEVPQNLSASRPQDRQFILSSKKLLLSDSGFYLCAWRQGYEQFFGPGTRLTVL.

The rearrangement joins TRBV7-9 to TRBJ2-7, with 7 bases aligning to TRBD2. CDR1 is SEHNR, CDR2 FQNEAQ, per germline (reference sequence). The CDR3 consists of 16 residues. V gave up 5 bases and J gave up 2 bases; unmatched junction bases: 12. The CDR3 protein is CASSPLGGSTAYEQYF. The CDR3 coding sequence is TGTGCCAGCAGCCCGTTGGGCGGGAGTACCGCCTACGAGCAGTACTTC.

The chain uses TRBV18 and TRBJ2-5; no firm D call. CDR3 size: 13 residues. V lost 0 bases and J 5 bases, leaving 7 bases between the germline ends. The germline gives CDR1 KGHSH, CDR2 LQKENI. Written as DNA, the CDR3 is TGTGCCAGCTCACCACCGAGCGCGGAGACCCAGTACTTC. This gives the protein CASSPPSAETQYF.

V is TRBV15 and J is TRBJ2-6; a weak D match, TRBD2 (5 bases). The CDR3 has 16 residues. From germline, CDR1 is LNHNV and CDR2 YYDKDF (reference sequence). V was cut by 8 bases and J by 0 bases, with 14 bases left in between. The CDR3 sequence is CATSGGSYSGANVLTF. CDR3 nucleotide sequence: TGTGCCACCTCTGGAGGTTCCTACTCTGGGGCCAACGTCCTGACTTTC.

Of note for this clone: At one end, the junction sequence differs from germline, possibly due to a read error. This chain joins TRBV7-9 and TRBJ2-3; 7 nucleotides line up with TRBD1. Germline assignment: CDR1 SEHNR and CDR2 FQNEAQ (reference sequence). The CDR3 runs 15 residues. CDR3 loop: CSSSDQTGAGDTQYF. CDR3 nucleotide sequence: TGTTCCAGCAGCGACCAAACAGGGGCAGGGGATACGCAGTATTTT.

V gene TRBV7-6 combines with J gene TRBJ1-4, with 7 bases aligning to TRBD1. In germline, CDR1 is SGHVS, CDR2 FNYEAQ. The CDR3 contains 15 residues. The V segment lost 6 bases and the J segment 7 bases; nucleotides outside the gene matches: 11. For the CDR3, the DNA is TGTGCCAGCAGTCTTTACGAGGGGGCAGGTGAAAAACTGTTTTTT. This translates into CASSLYEGAGEKLFF.

This chain connects TRBV6-5 to TRBJ1-2, with 7 nucleotides matching TRBD1. CDR1 is MNHEY, CDR2 SVGAGI, per germline. The CDR3 is 16 residues long. V lost 2 bases to trimming and J lost 4 bases; unmatched junction nucleotides: 10. In DNA form, the CDR3 reads TGTGCCAGCAGTTACCCCCCCCAGGGGGTATCCTATGGCTACACCTTC. Its protein product is CASSYPPQGVSYGYTF.

This chain's CDR3 is CASSLDRHNSPLHF. The CDR3, as DNA: TGTGCCAGCAGCTTGGACAGGCACAATTCACCCCTCCACTTT. This chain connects TRBV5-6 to TRBJ1-6, with a tentative D call TRBD1 (5 bases). Germline-derived CDR1 and CDR2 are SGHDT and YYEEEE. The V end lost 0 bases, the J end lost 7 bases, and 8 bases lay between the germline ends. This CDR3 spans 14 amino acids.

This clone was observed once. J is TRBJ2-5 and V is TRBV2; D is unclear. The J call may be faulty, since TRBJ2-7 better matches the DNA end. CDR3 length: 12 amino acids. Germline loops: CDR1 SNHLY, CDR2 FYNNEI. Here the CDR3 reads CASTKSSYEQYF. CDR3 bases: TGTGCCAGCACTAAGAGCTCCTACGAGCAGTACTTC.

V usage is TRBV20-1 and J usage is TRBJ2-1; 9 nucleotides agree with TRBD2. This CDR3 spans 11 amino acids. Germline V lookup: CDR1 DFQATT, CDR2 SNEGSKA (reference sequence). Unmatched junction bases numbered 3, after V lost 0 bases and J lost 15 bases. The CDR3 loop is CSAREGREGFF. As DNA, the CDR3 is TGCAGTGCTAGAGAGGGGCGGGAGGGGTTCTTC.

The CDR3 loop reads CASSPLAGARETQYF. The DNA for the CDR3 is TGTGCCAGCAGTCCCCTAGCGGGAGCGCGAGAGACCCAGTACTTC. V usage is TRBV27 and J usage is TRBJ2-5, with TRBD2 matching 10 bases. CDR1 and CDR2 from the germline V gene are MNHEY and SMNVEV (reference sequence). CDR3 length: 15 residues. V lost 5 bases and J lost 4; bases outside the gene matches: 7.

Points on this clone: One junction end disagrees with the germline gene, perhaps due to a read error. The chain couples TRBV6-5 to TRBJ2-3; no firm D call. CDR3 length: 14 amino acids. Germline CDR1 and CDR2: MNHEY and SVGAGI. CDR3 in amino acids: CASSYQTSTNTQYF. The CDR3 region has the DNA TGTGCCAGCAGTTACCAGACAAGCACAAATACGCAGTATTTT.